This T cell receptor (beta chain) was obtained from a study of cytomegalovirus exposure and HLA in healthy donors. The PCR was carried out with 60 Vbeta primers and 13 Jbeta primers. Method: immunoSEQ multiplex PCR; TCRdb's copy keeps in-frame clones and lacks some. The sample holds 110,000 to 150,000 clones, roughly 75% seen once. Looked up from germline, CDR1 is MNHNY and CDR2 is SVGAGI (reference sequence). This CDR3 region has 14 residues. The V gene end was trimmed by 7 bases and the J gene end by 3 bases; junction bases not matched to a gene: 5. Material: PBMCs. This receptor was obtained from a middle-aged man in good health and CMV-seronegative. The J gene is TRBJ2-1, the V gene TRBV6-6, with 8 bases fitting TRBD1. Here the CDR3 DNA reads TGTGCCAGCAACCCGGACAGGGTCTACAATGAGCAGTTCTTC. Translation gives CASNPDRVYNEQFF.